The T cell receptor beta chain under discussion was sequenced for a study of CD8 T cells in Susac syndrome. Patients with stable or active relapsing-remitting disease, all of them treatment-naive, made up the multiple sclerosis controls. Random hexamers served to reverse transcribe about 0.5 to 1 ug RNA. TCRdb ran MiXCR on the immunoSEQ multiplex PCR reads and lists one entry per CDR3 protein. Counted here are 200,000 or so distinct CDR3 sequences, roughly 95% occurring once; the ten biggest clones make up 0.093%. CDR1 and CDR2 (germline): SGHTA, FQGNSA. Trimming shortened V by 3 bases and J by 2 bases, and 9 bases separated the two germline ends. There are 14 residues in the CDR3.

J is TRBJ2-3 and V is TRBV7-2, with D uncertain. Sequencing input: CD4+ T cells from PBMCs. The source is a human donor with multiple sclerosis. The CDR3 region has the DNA TGTGCCAGCAGCTTGTCGGGCGTCACAGATACGCAGTATTTT. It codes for CASSLSGVTDTQYF.